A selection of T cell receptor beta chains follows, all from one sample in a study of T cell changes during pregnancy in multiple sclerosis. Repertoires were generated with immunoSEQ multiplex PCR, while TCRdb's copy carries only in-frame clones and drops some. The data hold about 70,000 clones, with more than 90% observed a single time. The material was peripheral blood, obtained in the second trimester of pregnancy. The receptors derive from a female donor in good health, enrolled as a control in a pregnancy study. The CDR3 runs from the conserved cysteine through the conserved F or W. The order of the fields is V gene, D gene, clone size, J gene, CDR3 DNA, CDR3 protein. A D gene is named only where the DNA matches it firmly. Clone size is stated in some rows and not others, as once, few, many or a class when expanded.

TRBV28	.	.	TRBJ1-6	TGTGCCAGCGTGGCAGGGAAGGAACCCCTCCACTTT	CASVAGKEPLHF
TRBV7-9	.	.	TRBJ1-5	TGTGCCAGCAGCTTCGGGGGAGGCGACAATCAGCCCCAGCATTTT	CASSFGGGDNQPQHF
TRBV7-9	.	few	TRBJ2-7	TGTGCCAGCAGCCTCAGCTCCTACGAGCAGTACTTC	CASSLSSYEQYF
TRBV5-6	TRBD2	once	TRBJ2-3	TGTGCCAGCAGCGAGACTAGCGGGGGGGCGGCAGATACGCAGTATTTT	CASSETSGGAADTQYF
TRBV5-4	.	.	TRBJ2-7	TGTGCCAGCAGCTTACGGGGGGCAGGGGTCGAGCAGTACTTC	CASSLRGAGVEQYF
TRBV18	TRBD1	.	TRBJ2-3	TGTGCCAGCTCAACTATAAGGACAGGCTCGTACACAGATACGCAGTATTTT	CASSTIRTGSYTDTQYF
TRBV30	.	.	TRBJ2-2	TGTGCCTGGAGTGCAGGGATCGCGAACACCGGGGAGCTGTTTTTT	CAWSAGIANTGELFF
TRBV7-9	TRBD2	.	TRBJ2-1	TGTGCCAGCAGCTTAGGGGATCTAGCGGGGGGGCCATTGGATGAGCAGTTCTTC	CASSLGDLAGGPLDEQFF
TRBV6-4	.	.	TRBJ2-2	TGTGCCAGCAGCCCCCAGGGTACCGGGGAGCTGTTTTTT	CASSPQGTGELFF
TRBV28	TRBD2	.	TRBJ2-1	TGTGCCAGCAGTTTAGTTGGACTAGCGGGGGGCCGAACCTACAATGAGCAGTTCTTC	CASSLVGLAGGRTYNEQFF